This TCR beta chain was sequenced for a study of blood T cell repertoires in COVID-19. Trimming took 4 bases from V and 8 from J; bases not matched to a gene: 5. The CDR3 extends over 15 amino acids. Germline CDR1 is SGHAT and CDR2 is FQNNGV. The data were produced by immunoSEQ multiplex PCR, yet TCRdb's version contains in-frame clones alone and is incomplete. The sample includes over 85,000 clones, roughly 81% of them seen just once. The specimen was peripheral blood. The TCR comes from a man aged 35 to 55 with active or convalescent COVID-19. The rearrangement uses TRBV11-2 and TRBJ2-1, with 13 bases aligning to TRBD2. This CDR3 is CASSYTSGGAYEQFF. DNA for the CDR3: TGTGCCAGCAGCTATACTAGCGGGGGGGCCTATGAGCAGTTCTTC.